The rows below give T cell receptor beta chains drawn from one sample of a study of cytotoxic CD8 clonotypes in ibrutinib-treated CLL. The data were produced by immunoSEQ multiplex PCR, yet TCRdb's version contains in-frame clones alone and is incomplete. This table has about 68,000 clones, 70% to 90% appearing once. The sample consisted of PBMCs, taken at disease progression, from a patient treated with ibrutinib. Receptor source: a human donor with chronic lymphocytic leukemia. CDR3s include the opening cysteine and the closing phenylalanine or tryptophan. The D gene is left open where the match is weak. Clone size is shown for a subset of rows, as once, few, many or a class of expanded clone.

cdr3_nt: TGTGCCAGCAGCCCACAACAGGGGAGATGGACTGAAGCTTTCTTT
cdr3_aa: CASSPQQGRWTEAFF
j_call: TRBJ1-1
v_call: TRBV7-2
d_call: TRBD1
clone_size: -

cdr3_nt: TGTGCCAGCAGTGAAACAACGGTCGCTGGGCCCCAGCATTTT
cdr3_aa: CASSETTVAGPQHF
j_call: TRBJ1-5
v_call: TRBV6-1
d_call: -
clone_size: few

cdr3_nt: TGTGCCAGCAGCTCCCCAGTCGTTAGCAATCAGCCCCAGCATTTT
cdr3_aa: CASSSPVVSNQPQHF
j_call: TRBJ1-5
v_call: TRBV28
d_call: -
clone_size: few

cdr3_nt: TGTGCCAGTAGTATACGGTCCGCTAACTATGGCTACACCTTC
cdr3_aa: CASSIRSANYGYTF
j_call: TRBJ1-2
v_call: TRBV19
d_call: -
clone_size: -

cdr3_nt: TGTGCCAGCAGCTTTGGACCAGCGGCGAAGTACGAGCAGTACTTC
cdr3_aa: CASSFGPAAKYEQYF
j_call: TRBJ2-7
v_call: TRBV11-2
d_call: -
clone_size: -

cdr3_nt: TGTGCCAGCTCACCCAGTGAACAGGGATGGGACACTGAAGCTTTCTTT
cdr3_aa: CASSPSEQGWDTEAFF
j_call: TRBJ1-1
v_call: TRBV18
d_call: -
clone_size: once

cdr3_nt: TGTGCCAGCAGCGTAGAGGGAAGTGGCAAAGCTTTCTTT
cdr3_aa: CASSVEGSGKAFF
j_call: TRBJ1-1
v_call: TRBV9
d_call: -
clone_size: -

cdr3_nt: TGCGCCAGCAGCCCCCCCGGGGGGGAAGCTTTCTTT
cdr3_aa: CASSPPGGEAFF
j_call: TRBJ1-1
v_call: TRBV5-1
d_call: -
clone_size: -

cdr3_nt: TGCGCCAGCAGTGAGTCCGAAGACTCCAGGAGGTTCTTC
cdr3_aa: CASSESEDSRRFF
j_call: TRBJ2-1
v_call: TRBV10-1
d_call: -
clone_size: few

cdr3_nt: TGTGCCAGCAGCGTCGACAGGGCGAACACTGAAGCTTTCTTT
cdr3_aa: CASSVDRANTEAFF
j_call: TRBJ1-1
v_call: TRBV9
d_call: TRBD1
clone_size: -

cdr3_nt: TGCGCCAGCAGCTTGTCAGCGGGGAGCTCCTACAATGAGCAGTTCTTC
cdr3_aa: CASSLSAGSSYNEQFF
j_call: TRBJ2-1
v_call: TRBV5-1
d_call: TRBD2
clone_size: -

cdr3_nt: TGTGCCAGTAGTATAGAGGGGACAGGGATTAATCAGCCCCAGCATTTT
cdr3_aa: CASSIEGTGINQPQHF
j_call: TRBJ1-5
v_call: TRBV19
d_call: TRBD1
clone_size: -

cdr3_nt: TGTGCCAGCAGCCCATGGACAGGCGACATGCCCCAGCATTTT
cdr3_aa: CASSPWTGDMPQHF
j_call: TRBJ1-5
v_call: TRBV9
d_call: TRBD1
clone_size: -

cdr3_nt: -
cdr3_aa: CASSFGQGNTGELFF
j_call: TRBJ2-2
v_call: TRBV12-1
d_call: -
clone_size: few

cdr3_nt: TGCGCCAGCTCCGATACCCAAGAGACCCAGTACTTC
cdr3_aa: CASSDTQETQYF
j_call: TRBJ2-5
v_call: TRBV5-1
d_call: -
clone_size: -

cdr3_nt: TGCGCCAGCAGCCACGGGTCAAGGAGACTAAACTATGGCTACACCTTC
cdr3_aa: CASSHGSRRLNYGYTF
j_call: TRBJ1-2
v_call: TRBV5-1
d_call: -
clone_size: -

cdr3_nt: TGTGCCAGTAGTGAGATAGCGGGGGAATACAATGAGCAGTTCTTC
cdr3_aa: CASSEIAGEYNEQFF
j_call: TRBJ2-1
v_call: TRBV19
d_call: TRBD2
clone_size: -

cdr3_nt: TGCGCCAGCAGTGATACAGGTCATAGCAATCAGCCCCAGCATTTT
cdr3_aa: CASSDTGHSNQPQHF
j_call: TRBJ1-5
v_call: TRBV5-1
d_call: -
clone_size: -

cdr3_nt: TGTGCCAGCAGTTCCGGGACTAGCGTTCTCGAAGAGACCCAGTACTTC
cdr3_aa: CASSSGTSVLEETQYF
j_call: TRBJ2-5
v_call: TRBV2
d_call: TRBD2
clone_size: -

cdr3_nt: TGTGCCAGCAGCTTGACCGGCGGTAGTGGCTACACCTTC
cdr3_aa: CASSLTGGSGYTF
j_call: TRBJ1-2
v_call: TRBV7-8
d_call: -
clone_size: once

cdr3_nt: TGTGCCAGTACTAGGGGGGGACGGAACACTGAAGCTTTCTTT
cdr3_aa: CASTRGGRNTEAFF
j_call: TRBJ1-1
v_call: TRBV19
d_call: -
clone_size: -

cdr3_nt: TGTGCCAGCAGCTCCTACGTAAGCTCCTACGAGCAGTACTTC
cdr3_aa: CASSSYVSSYEQYF
j_call: TRBJ2-7
v_call: TRBV7-2
d_call: -
clone_size: -

cdr3_nt: TGCGCCAGCAGCAAGGACAGCCTGATCAATGAGCAGTTCTTC
cdr3_aa: CASSKDSLINEQFF
j_call: TRBJ2-1
v_call: TRBV10-1
d_call: -
clone_size: -

cdr3_nt: TGTGCCAGCAGTGAGACCCCCCGCAATACGCAGTATTTT
cdr3_aa: CASSETPRNTQYF
j_call: TRBJ2-3
v_call: TRBV6-1
d_call: -
clone_size: once

cdr3_nt: TGTGCCAGCAGCCGGGAGCGAGGATTCTACGAGCAGTACTTC
cdr3_aa: CASSRERGFYEQYF
j_call: TRBJ2-7
v_call: TRBV2
d_call: -
clone_size: -

cdr3_nt: TGTGCCAGCAGCTTAGACCCTCGGGGAGGGGATAATGAGCAGTTCTTC
cdr3_aa: CASSLDPRGGDNEQFF
j_call: TRBJ2-1
v_call: TRBV11-2
d_call: TRBD2
clone_size: -

cdr3_nt: TGTGCCAGCAGCTTCGAGCAGAGAATATATGGCTACACCTTC
cdr3_aa: CASSFEQRIYGYTF
j_call: TRBJ1-2
v_call: TRBV7-9
d_call: -
clone_size: -

cdr3_nt: TGTGCCAGCAGTGTACAGGGGGCGCGGAGCACTGAAGCTTTCTTT
cdr3_aa: CASSVQGARSTEAFF
j_call: TRBJ1-1
v_call: TRBV27
d_call: TRBD1
clone_size: few

cdr3_nt: TGCGCCAGCAGCTTCCCAGGGGGCCCCACAGATACGCAGTATTTT
cdr3_aa: CASSFPGGPTDTQYF
j_call: TRBJ2-3
v_call: TRBV5-1
d_call: TRBD1
clone_size: -

cdr3_nt: TGTGCCAGCAGTTCAACATCTGAGCAGTTCTTC
cdr3_aa: CASSSTSEQFF
j_call: TRBJ2-1
v_call: TRBV27
d_call: -
clone_size: few

cdr3_nt: TGTGCCAGCAGTCCTAGGGGGGATAACTATGGCTACACCTTC
cdr3_aa: CASSPRGDNYGYTF
j_call: TRBJ1-2
v_call: TRBV2
d_call: -
clone_size: -

cdr3_nt: TGTGCCAGCTCAGGCCGGGGTCCTGGAAACACCATATATTTT
cdr3_aa: CASSGRGPGNTIYF
j_call: TRBJ1-3
v_call: TRBV25-1
d_call: -
clone_size: -

cdr3_nt: TGTGCCAGCAGCTTGCTTTCCTCCCCACCGGATACGCAGTATTTT
cdr3_aa: CASSLLSSPPDTQYF
j_call: TRBJ2-3
v_call: TRBV5-8
d_call: -
clone_size: -

cdr3_nt: TGTGCCAGCAGGTGGGCGGCTTCCTACGAGCAGTACTTC
cdr3_aa: CASRWAASYEQYF
j_call: TRBJ2-7
v_call: TRBV28
d_call: -
clone_size: -

cdr3_nt: TGTGCCAGCAGCTTTCAGGGAGGTCAGCCCCAGCATTTT
cdr3_aa: CASSFQGGQPQHF
j_call: TRBJ1-5
v_call: TRBV7-2
d_call: -
clone_size: -

cdr3_nt: TGCGCCAGCAGCTCCCAAGAGACCCAGTACTTC
cdr3_aa: CASSSQETQYF
j_call: TRBJ2-5
v_call: TRBV5-1
d_call: -
clone_size: -

cdr3_nt: TGCGCCAGCAGCTTGGGGAGGGGTGCAGATACGCAGTATTTT
cdr3_aa: CASSLGRGADTQYF
j_call: TRBJ2-3
v_call: TRBV5-1
d_call: -
clone_size: once

cdr3_nt: TGTGCCATCCCCGGGGGAGTTAATGAAAAACTGTTTTTT
cdr3_aa: CAIPGGVNEKLFF
j_call: TRBJ1-4
v_call: TRBV7-9
d_call: -
clone_size: -

cdr3_nt: TGTGCCAGCAGTGTTGAGTACGAGCAGTACTTC
cdr3_aa: CASSVEYEQYF
j_call: TRBJ2-7
v_call: TRBV2
d_call: -
clone_size: few

cdr3_nt: TGTGCCACCAGCAGCCGGCAGGGCCCTCAGCCCCAGCATTTT
cdr3_aa: CATSSRQGPQPQHF
j_call: TRBJ1-5
v_call: TRBV15
d_call: -
clone_size: -

cdr3_nt: TGTGCCAGCAGCAAGACAGGGGCAGGAAACACCATATATTTT
cdr3_aa: CASSKTGAGNTIYF
j_call: TRBJ1-3
v_call: TRBV5-4
d_call: TRBD1
clone_size: -

cdr3_nt: TGTGCCAGTAGTATAGATCCGGGGGCAAGACAGCCCCAGCATTTT
cdr3_aa: CASSIDPGARQPQHF
j_call: TRBJ1-5
v_call: TRBV19
d_call: -
clone_size: -

cdr3_nt: TGCGCCAGCAGGGGACTGGACTCCTACGAGCAGTACTTC
cdr3_aa: CASRGLDSYEQYF
j_call: TRBJ2-7
v_call: TRBV4-1
d_call: -
clone_size: once

cdr3_nt: TGTGCCAGCAGCTTAGGCCCGACAGGGGGCTACGAGCAGTACTTC
cdr3_aa: CASSLGPTGGYEQYF
j_call: TRBJ2-7
v_call: TRBV7-7
d_call: TRBD1
clone_size: -

cdr3_nt: TGCGCCAGCAGCTTGGTGGGGAAGTCTAATGAAAAACTGTTTTTT
cdr3_aa: CASSLVGKSNEKLFF
j_call: TRBJ1-4
v_call: TRBV5-1
d_call: -
clone_size: -

cdr3_nt: TGTGCCATCAGCTTTACTAGCGGGACCAACTACGAGCAGTACTTC
cdr3_aa: CAISFTSGTNYEQYF
j_call: TRBJ2-7
v_call: TRBV10-3
d_call: TRBD2
clone_size: -

cdr3_nt: TGTGCCAGCAAACTACAGGGGGCGTCTGAAGCTTTCTTT
cdr3_aa: CASKLQGASEAFF
j_call: TRBJ1-1
v_call: TRBV11-3
d_call: TRBD1
clone_size: -

cdr3_nt: TGTGCCATCAGTGAGTCTCTATCCGAGCCCCGGGGCTACACCTTC
cdr3_aa: CAISESLSEPRGYTF
j_call: TRBJ1-2
v_call: TRBV10-3
d_call: -
clone_size: -

cdr3_nt: TGTGCCAGCAGCTGGGCGGTGATGGCGGGCGAGCAGTACTTC
cdr3_aa: CASSWAVMAGEQYF
j_call: TRBJ2-7
v_call: TRBV5-6
d_call: -
clone_size: -

cdr3_nt: TGCGCCAGCAGCCAGCCGTGGGAGGGGACAGGGGTCGAAAAACTGTTTTTT
cdr3_aa: CASSQPWEGTGVEKLFF
j_call: TRBJ1-4
v_call: TRBV4-1
d_call: TRBD1
clone_size: -

cdr3_nt: TGTGCCTGGAGTACAACTTACGAGCAGTACTTC
cdr3_aa: CAWSTTYEQYF
j_call: TRBJ2-7
v_call: TRBV30
d_call: -
clone_size: -

cdr3_nt: TGTGCCAGTAGTAGTCGAACGACAGGGGTCCAAGAGACCCAGTACTTC
cdr3_aa: CASSSRTTGVQETQYF
j_call: TRBJ2-5
v_call: TRBV19
d_call: TRBD1
clone_size: -

cdr3_nt: TGCAGCGTTGGGTACGGGAGTTACAATGAGCAGTTCTTC
cdr3_aa: CSVGYGSYNEQFF
j_call: TRBJ2-1
v_call: TRBV29-1
d_call: -
clone_size: -

cdr3_nt: TGTGCCAGCAAACCCCCTCAGGGACAAGAGACCCAGTACTTC
cdr3_aa: CASKPPQGQETQYF
j_call: TRBJ2-5
v_call: TRBV6-6
d_call: -
clone_size: -